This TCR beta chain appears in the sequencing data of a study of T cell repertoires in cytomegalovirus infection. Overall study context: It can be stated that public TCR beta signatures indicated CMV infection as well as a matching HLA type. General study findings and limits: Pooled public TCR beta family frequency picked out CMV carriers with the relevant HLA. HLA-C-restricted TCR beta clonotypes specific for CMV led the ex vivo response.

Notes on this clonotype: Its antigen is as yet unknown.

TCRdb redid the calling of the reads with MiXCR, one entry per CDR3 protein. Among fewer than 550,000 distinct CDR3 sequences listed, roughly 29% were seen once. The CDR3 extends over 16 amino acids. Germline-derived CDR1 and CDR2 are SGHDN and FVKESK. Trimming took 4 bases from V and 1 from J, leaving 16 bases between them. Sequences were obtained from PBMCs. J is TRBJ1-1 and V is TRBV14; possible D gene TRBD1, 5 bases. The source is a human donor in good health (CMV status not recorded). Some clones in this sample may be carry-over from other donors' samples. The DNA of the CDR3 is TGTGCCAGCAGCCGGACACTACCTTTTGGGAACACTGAAGCTTTCTTT. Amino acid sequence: CASSRTLPFGNTEAFF.